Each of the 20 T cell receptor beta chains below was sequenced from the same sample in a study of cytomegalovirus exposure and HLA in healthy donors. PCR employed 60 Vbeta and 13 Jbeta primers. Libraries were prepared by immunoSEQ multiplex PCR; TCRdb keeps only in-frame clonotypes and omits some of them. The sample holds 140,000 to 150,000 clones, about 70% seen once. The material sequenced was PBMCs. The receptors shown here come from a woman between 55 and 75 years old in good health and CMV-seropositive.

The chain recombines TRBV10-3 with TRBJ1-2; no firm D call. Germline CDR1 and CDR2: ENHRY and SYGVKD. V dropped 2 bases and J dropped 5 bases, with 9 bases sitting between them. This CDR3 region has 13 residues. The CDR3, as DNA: TGTGCCATCAGTGAGAAAGAGGAGTATGGCTACACCTTC. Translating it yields CAISEKEEYGYTF.

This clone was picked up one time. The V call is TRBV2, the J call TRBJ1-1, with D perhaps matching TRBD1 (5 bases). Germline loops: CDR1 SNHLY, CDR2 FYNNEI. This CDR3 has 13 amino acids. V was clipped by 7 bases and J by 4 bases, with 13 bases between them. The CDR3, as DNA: TGTGCCAGCACTCGGGGGGGGACCACTGAAGCTTTCTTT. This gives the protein CASTRGGTTEAFF. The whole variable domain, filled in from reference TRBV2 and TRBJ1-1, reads EPEVTQTPSHQVTQMGQEVILRCVPISNHLYFYWYRQILGQKVEFLVSFYNNEISEKSEIFDDQFSVERPDGSNFTLKIRSTKLEDSAMYFCASTRGGTTEAFFGQGTRLTVV.

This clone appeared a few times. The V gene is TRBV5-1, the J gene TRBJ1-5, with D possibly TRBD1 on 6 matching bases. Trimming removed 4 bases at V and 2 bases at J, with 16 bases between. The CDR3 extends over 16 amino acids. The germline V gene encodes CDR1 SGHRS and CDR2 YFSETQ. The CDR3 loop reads CASSLAAGAGNQPQHF. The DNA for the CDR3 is TGCGCCAGCAGCCTGGCAGCGGGGGCAGGCAATCAGCCCCAGCATTTT.

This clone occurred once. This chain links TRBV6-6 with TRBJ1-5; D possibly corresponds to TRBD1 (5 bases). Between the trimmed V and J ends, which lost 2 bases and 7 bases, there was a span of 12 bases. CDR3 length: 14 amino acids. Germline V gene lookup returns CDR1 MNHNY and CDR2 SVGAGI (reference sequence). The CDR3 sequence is CASSYGGKGQPQHF. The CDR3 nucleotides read TGTGCCAGCAGTTACGGGGGGAAGGGGCAGCCCCAGCATTTT.

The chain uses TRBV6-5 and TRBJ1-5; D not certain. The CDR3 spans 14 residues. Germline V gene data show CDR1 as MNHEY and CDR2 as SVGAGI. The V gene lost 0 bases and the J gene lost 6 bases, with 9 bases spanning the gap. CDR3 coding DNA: TGTGCCAGCAGTTACTCGGCGGGAATTCAGCCCCAGCATTTT. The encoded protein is CASSYSAGIQPQHF.

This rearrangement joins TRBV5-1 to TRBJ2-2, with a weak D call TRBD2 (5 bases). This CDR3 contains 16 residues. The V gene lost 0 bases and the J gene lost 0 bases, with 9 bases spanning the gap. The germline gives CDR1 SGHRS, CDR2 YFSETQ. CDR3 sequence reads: CASSLERTSNTGELFF. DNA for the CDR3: TGCGCCAGCAGCTTGGAGAGGACTTCGAACACCGGGGAGCTGTTTTTT.

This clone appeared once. The CDR3 loop reads CASSPRLAGGSNTGELFF. Written as DNA, the CDR3 is TGTGCCAGCAGCCCCAGACTAGCGGGAGGGTCGAACACCGGGGAGCTGTTTTTT. The gene calls are TRBV5-4 and TRBJ2-2, with 14 bases identical to TRBD2. Germline V gives CDR1 SGHNT, CDR2 YYREEE (reference sequence). V lost 4 bases and J lost 0; bases outside the gene matches: 5. The CDR3 covers 18 residues.

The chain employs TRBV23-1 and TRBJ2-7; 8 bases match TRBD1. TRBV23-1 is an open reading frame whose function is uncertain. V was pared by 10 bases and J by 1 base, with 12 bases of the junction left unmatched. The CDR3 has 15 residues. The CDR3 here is CANRFGQGISYEQYF. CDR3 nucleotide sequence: TGCGCCAATCGCTTCGGACAGGGTATTTCCTACGAGCAGTACTTC.

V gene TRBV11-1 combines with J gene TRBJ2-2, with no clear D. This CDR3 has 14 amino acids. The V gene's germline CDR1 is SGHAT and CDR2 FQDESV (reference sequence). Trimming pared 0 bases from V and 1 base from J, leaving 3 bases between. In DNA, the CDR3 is TGTGCCAGCAGCTTAGCCGGGAACACCGGGGAGCTGTTTTTT. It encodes CASSLAGNTGELFF.

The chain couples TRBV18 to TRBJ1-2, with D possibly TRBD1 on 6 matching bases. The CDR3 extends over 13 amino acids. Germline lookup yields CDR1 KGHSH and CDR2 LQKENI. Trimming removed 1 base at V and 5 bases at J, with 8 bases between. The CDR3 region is CASSPQGEYGYTF. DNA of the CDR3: TGTGCCAGCTCACCACAGGGGGAATATGGCTACACCTTC.

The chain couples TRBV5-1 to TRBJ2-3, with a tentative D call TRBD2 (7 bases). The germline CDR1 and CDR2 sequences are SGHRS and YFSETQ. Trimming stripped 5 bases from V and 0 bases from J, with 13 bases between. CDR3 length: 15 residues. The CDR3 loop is CASRIAGASTDTQYF. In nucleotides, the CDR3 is TGCGCCAGCAGAATTGCGGGGGCCAGCACAGATACGCAGTATTTT.

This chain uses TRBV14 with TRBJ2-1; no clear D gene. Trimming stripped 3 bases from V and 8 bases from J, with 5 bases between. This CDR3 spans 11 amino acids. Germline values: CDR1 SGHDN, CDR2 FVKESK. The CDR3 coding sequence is TGTGCCAGCAGCCAGCGCGATGAGCAGTTCTTC. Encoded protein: CASSQRDEQFF.

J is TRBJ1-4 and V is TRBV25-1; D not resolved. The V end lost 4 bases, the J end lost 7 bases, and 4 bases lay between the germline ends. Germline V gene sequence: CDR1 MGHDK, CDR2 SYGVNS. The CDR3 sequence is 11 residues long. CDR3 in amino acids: CASSVSEKLFF. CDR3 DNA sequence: TGTGCCAGCAGTGTTAGTGAAAAACTGTTTTTT.

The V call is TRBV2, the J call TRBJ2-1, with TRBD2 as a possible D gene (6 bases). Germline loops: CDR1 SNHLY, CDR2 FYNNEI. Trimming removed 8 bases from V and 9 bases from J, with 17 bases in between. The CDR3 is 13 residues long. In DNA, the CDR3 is TGTGCCAGCGGCAGGACTATCTTTGGTGAGCAGTTCTTC. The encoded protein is CASGRTIFGEQFF.

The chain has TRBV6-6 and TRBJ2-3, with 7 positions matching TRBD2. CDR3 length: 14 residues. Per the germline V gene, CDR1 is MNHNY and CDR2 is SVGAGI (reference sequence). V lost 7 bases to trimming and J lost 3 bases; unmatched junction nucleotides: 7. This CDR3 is CASTWGGATDTQYF. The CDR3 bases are TGTGCCAGCACCTGGGGAGGGGCGACAGATACGCAGTATTTT.

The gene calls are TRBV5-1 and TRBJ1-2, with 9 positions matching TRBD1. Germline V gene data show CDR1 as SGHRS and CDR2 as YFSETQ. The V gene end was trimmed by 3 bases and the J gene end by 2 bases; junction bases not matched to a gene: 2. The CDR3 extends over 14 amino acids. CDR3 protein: CASSSGQGNYGYTF. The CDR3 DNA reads TGCGCCAGCAGCTCAGGACAGGGGAACTATGGCTACACCTTC.

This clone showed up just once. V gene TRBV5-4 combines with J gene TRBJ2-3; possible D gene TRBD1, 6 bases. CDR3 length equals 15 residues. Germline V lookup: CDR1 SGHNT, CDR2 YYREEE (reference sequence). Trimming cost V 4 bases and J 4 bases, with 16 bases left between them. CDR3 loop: CASSPPGALADTQYF. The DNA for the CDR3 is TGTGCCAGCAGCCCGCCAGGGGCGCTAGCAGATACGCAGTATTTT.

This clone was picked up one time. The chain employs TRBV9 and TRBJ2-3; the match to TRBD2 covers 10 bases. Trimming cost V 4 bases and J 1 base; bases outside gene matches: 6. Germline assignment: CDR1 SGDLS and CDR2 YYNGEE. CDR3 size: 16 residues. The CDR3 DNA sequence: TGTGCCAGCAGCCCCGCGGGGACTAGCGGCACAGATACGCAGTATTTT. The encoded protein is CASSPAGTSGTDTQYF. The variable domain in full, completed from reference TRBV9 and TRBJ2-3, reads DSGVTQTPKHLITATGQRVTLRCSPRSGDLSVYWYQQSLDQGLQFLIQYYNGEERAKGNILERFSAQQFPDLHSELNLSSLELGDSALYFCASSPAGTSGTDTQYFGPGTRLTVL.

Here the CDR3 DNA reads TGTGCCAGCAGTAGGACACCCACAGATACGCAGTATTTT. Protein product: CASSRTPTDTQYF. The chain employs TRBV25-1 and TRBJ2-3, with D perhaps TRBD1 (5 bases). This CDR3 is 13 amino acids long. Trimming took off 5 bases at V and 2 bases at J, with 8 bases between the two ends. CDR1 and CDR2 (germline): MGHDK, SYGVNS.

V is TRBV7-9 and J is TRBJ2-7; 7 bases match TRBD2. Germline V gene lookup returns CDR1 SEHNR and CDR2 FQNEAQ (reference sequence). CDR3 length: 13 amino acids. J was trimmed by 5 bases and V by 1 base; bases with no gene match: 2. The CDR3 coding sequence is TGTGCCAGCAGCTTAGGGGAGGGTAACGAGCAGTACTTC. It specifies CASSLGEGNEQYF.